This T cell receptor beta chain was recovered during a study of T cell responses to AZD1222 COVID-19 vaccine. Turning to the study itself: Second-dose recipients at about 4 or about 12 weeks were treated as one pooled group.

Comment on this clone: Its matching antigen is unknown.

Repertoires were generated with immunoSEQ multiplex PCR, while TCRdb's copy carries only in-frame clones and drops some. The sample has roughly 130,000 clones, about 91% seen once. General study points: Clonal diversity was possibly underestimated; the donors were predominantly white British and more often female. Repertoire sampling was restricted to post-peak T cell response timepoints. Unmutated variant regions are reportedly targeted by nearly half of spike-specific TCRs.

The CDR3 has 15 residues. Deletions cut 3 bases from V and 0 bases from J, with 9 bases between. Germline values: CDR1 LNHDA, CDR2 SQIVND (reference sequence). The V gene is TRBV19, the J gene TRBJ1-3, with D uncertain. The receptor was isolated from an adult in good health. The source material was peripheral blood, sampled on day 0 of AZD1222 vaccination. The CDR3 DNA reads TGTGCCAGTAGTATTGCACACCACTCTGGAAACACCATATATTTT. Encoded protein: CASSIAHHSGNTIYF.